The rows below give T cell receptor beta chains drawn from one sample of a study of cytotoxic CD8 clonotypes in ibrutinib-treated CLL. Data came from immunoSEQ multiplex PCR; TCRdb stores just in-frame clones and leaves some out. This sample carries 20,000 to 30,000 clones, 70% to 75% of them seen once, and the ten largest clones take roughly half. The starting material was PBMCs, obtained after 12 months of ibrutinib treatment. The receptors here all came from a human donor with chronic lymphocytic leukemia. Each CDR3 is given with its conserved first and last residue. Fields, in order: V gene, clone size, J gene, D gene, CDR3 protein, CDR3 DNA. The D gene is left open where the match is weak. Size tells how often a clone was seen (once, few, many) or the class of an expanded clone, and some rows leave it out.

TRBV7-3	few	TRBJ1-2	NA	CASSSPENYGYTF	TGTGCCAGCAGCTCCCCCGAGAACTATGGCTACACCTTC
TRBV30	few	TRBJ1-5	NA	CAWSDLARGAQPQHF	TGTGCCTGGAGCGACCTAGCCAGGGGAGCACAGCCCCAGCATTTT
TRBV4-1	NA	TRBJ1-1	NA	CASSQVYGSLGTEAFF	TGCGCCAGCAGCCAAGTTTATGGGAGTTTGGGGACTGAAGCTTTCTTT
TRBV6-1	NA	TRBJ2-7	TRBD1	CASRGQGIEQYF	TGTGCCAGCAGGGGACAGGGTATCGAGCAGTACTTC
TRBV15	NA	TRBJ1-2	TRBD1	CATSRDRRGYTF	TGTGCCACCAGCAGGGACAGGAGGGGCTACACCTTC
TRBV5-1	NA	TRBJ1-1	NA	CASSPSAGGNTEAFF	TGCGCCAGCAGCCCCTCAGCCGGGGGTAACACTGAAGCTTTCTTT
TRBV28	NA	TRBJ2-2	NA	CASSGRVANTGELFF	TGTGCCAGCAGTGGCAGGGTGGCGAACACCGGGGAGCTGTTTTTT
TRBV9	few	TRBJ2-1	NA	CASSSLSGSYNEQFF	TGTGCCAGCAGCAGCCTCTCGGGGTCCTACAATGAGCAGTTCTTC
TRBV18	NA	TRBJ1-4	NA	CASSPPGVANEKLFF	TGTGCCAGCTCACCACCGGGGGTGGCAAATGAAAAACTGTTTTTT
TRBV6-5	NA	TRBJ1-2	NA	CASSGHAAGYGYTF	TGTGCCAGCAGTGGACACGCGGCTGGCTATGGCTACACCTTC
TRBV9	few	TRBJ1-2	NA	CASSPLQHYGYTF	TGTGCCAGCAGCCCCTTACAGCACTATGGCTACACCTTC
TRBV5-1	NA	TRBJ1-5	NA	CASSLDSVSNQPQHF	TGCGCCAGCAGCTTGGACAGCGTAAGCAATCAGCCCCAGCATTTT
TRBV28	few	TRBJ1-1	NA	CASSLNRLWAAEAFF	TGTGCCAGCAGTTTAAATCGACTCTGGGCGGCTGAAGCTTTCTTT
TRBV15	NA	TRBJ1-3	NA	CATSRDHPGGGNTIYF	TGTGCCACCAGCAGAGATCACCCTGGAGGTGGAAACACCATATATTTT
TRBV5-5	NA	TRBJ1-2	NA	CASSLMGEGYTF	TGTGCCAGCAGCCTAATGGGGGAGGGCTACACCTTC
TRBV18	few	TRBJ2-3	TRBD2	CASAERGGNADTQYF	TGTGCCAGCGCCGAGCGGGGGGGTAACGCAGATACGCAGTATTTT
TRBV29-1	NA	TRBJ2-3	TRBD2	CSVALAGGWDTQYF	TGCAGCGTTGCTCTAGCCGGGGGGTGGGATACGCAGTATTTT
TRBV27	NA	TRBJ2-1	TRBD2	CASRIPGGYNEQFF	TGTGCCAGTAGGATCCCGGGAGGATACAATGAGCAGTTCTTC
TRBV6-6	NA	TRBJ1-4	NA	CASSHPNEKLFF	TGTGCCAGCAGTCACCCTAATGAAAAACTGTTTTTT
TRBV6-1	NA	TRBJ2-3	NA	CASSGLDLTADTQYF	TGTGCCAGCAGTGGCTTGGACTTGACGGCGGATACGCAGTATTTT
TRBV5-1	NA	TRBJ1-1	NA	CASSQVVGFTEAFF	TGCGCCAGCAGCCAGGTAGTGGGTTTCACTGAAGCTTTCTTT
TRBV5-1	NA	TRBJ2-1	TRBD1	CASGDRGLYNEQFF	TGCGCCAGTGGGGACAGGGGTCTTTACAATGAGCAGTTCTTC
TRBV5-1	NA	TRBJ2-5	NA	CASSLYGQETQYF	TGCGCCAGCAGCTTGTACGGTCAAGAGACCCAGTACTTC
TRBV7-3	NA	TRBJ1-6	TRBD1	CASSLTPQGGNSPLHF	TGTGCCAGCAGCTTAACTCCCCAGGGGGGGAATTCACCCCTCCACTTT
TRBV5-4	NA	TRBJ1-1	NA	CASNSQGQNTEAFF	TGTGCCAGCAACTCACAGGGTCAGAACACTGAAGCTTTCTTT
TRBV7-8	NA	TRBJ1-6	NA	CASSLVLRDSPLHF	TGTGCCAGCAGCTTAGTTCTAAGGGATTCACCCCTCCACTTT
TRBV25-1	NA	TRBJ2-5	TRBD2	CASSDRSSGGEQETQYF	TGTGCCAGCAGTGATAGATCGAGCGGGGGGGAACAAGAGACCCAGTACTTC
TRBV2	few	TRBJ2-4	NA	CASRQDYENIQYF	TGTGCCAGCAGACAGGATTACGAAAACATTCAGTACTTC
TRBV7-9	once	TRBJ1-3	NA	CASSLQGGSGNTIYF	TGTGCCAGCAGCCTACAGGGAGGCTCTGGAAACACCATATATTTT
TRBV10-1	few	TRBJ2-1	NA	CASSESGRANEQFF	TGCGCCAGCAGTGAATCGGGCAGGGCAAACGAGCAGTTCTTC
TRBV5-1	once	TRBJ1-3	NA	CASSLKPVVLGNTIYF	TGCGCCAGCAGCTTGAAGCCTGTGGTCTTAGGAAACACCATATATTTT
TRBV20-1	few	TRBJ2-3	NA	CSASPADTQYF	TGCAGTGCTAGTCCGGCAGATACGCAGTATTTT
TRBV19	NA	TRBJ1-5	TRBD1	CASSIGRDRVKSNQPQHF	TGTGCCAGTAGTATAGGTCGGGACAGGGTAAAGAGCAATCAGCCCCAGCATTTT
TRBV29-1	NA	TRBJ1-3	NA	CSVCDLGNTIYF	TGCAGCGTGTGTGACTTAGGAAACACCATATATTTT
TRBV6-6	NA	TRBJ2-7	TRBD1	CASSPPGQGNPYEQYF	TGTGCCAGCAGCCCCCCGGGACAGGGAAATCCCTACGAGCAGTACTTC
TRBV5-6	NA	TRBJ2-3	NA	CASSKLGRGGSTDTQYF	TGTGCCAGCAGCAAACTCGGCCGCGGAGGCAGCACAGATACGCAGTATTTT
TRBV30	NA	TRBJ1-6	NA	CAWSVRVGPTSYNSPLHF	TGTGCCTGGAGTGTACGGGTGGGGCCGACCTCCTATAATTCACCCCTCCACTTT
TRBV15	NA	TRBJ2-7	NA	CATSRDRPGDEQYF	TGTGCCACCAGCAGAGATCGGCCGGGGGACGAGCAGTACTTC
TRBV30	once	TRBJ1-2	NA	CAWSVSLYGYTF	TGTGCCTGGAGTGTAAGTCTCTATGGCTACACCTTC
TRBV18	NA	TRBJ2-3	NA	CASSVGNLNTDTQYF	TGTGCCAGTTCCGTCGGGAACCTAAACACAGATACGCAGTATTTT
TRBV19	NA	TRBJ2-5	TRBD2	CASSLGSGGQETQYF	TGTGCCAGTAGTCTGGGTAGCGGGGGACAAGAGACCCAGTACTTC
TRBV5-6	NA	TRBJ2-1	NA	CASSLVGGNEQFF	TGTGCCAGCAGCTTGGTGGGCGGGAATGAGCAGTTCTTC
TRBV5-1	few	TRBJ2-2	NA	CASSLTNTGELFF	TGCGCCAGCAGCTTGACTAACACCGGGGAGCTGTTTTTT
TRBV18	NA	TRBJ2-3	TRBD1	CASSRLGTAVDTQYF	TGTGCCAGCTCACGGTTAGGGACAGCGGTAGATACGCAGTATTTT
TRBV19	NA	TRBJ1-1	TRBD1	CASSSRQGYGNTEAFF	TGTGCCAGTAGTAGTAGACAGGGGTATGGGAACACTGAAGCTTTCTTT
TRBV5-6	NA	TRBJ2-7	NA	CASSLTGGDYEQYF	TGTGCCAGCAGCTTGACTGGGGGCGACTACGAGCAGTACTTC
TRBV4-1	few	TRBJ2-7	NA	CASSLQPGDSYEQYF	TGCGCCAGCAGCCTCCAGCCGGGAGACTCCTACGAGCAGTACTTC
TRBV20-1	NA	TRBJ2-5	NA	CSGPVGETQYF	TGCAGTGGGCCGGTTGGAGAGACCCAGTACTTC
TRBV9	NA	TRBJ1-1	NA	CASSDQGSRAEAFF	TGTGCCAGCAGCGATCAGGGGAGTCGGGCTGAAGCTTTCTTT
TRBV9	NA	TRBJ1-4	NA	CASSGPTGKGEKLFF	TGTGCCAGCAGCGGCCCGACGGGGAAGGGCGAAAAACTGTTTTTT
TRBV9	NA	TRBJ2-3	TRBD2	CASSVVGGGTDTQYF	TGTGCCAGCAGCGTAGTCGGGGGGGGCACAGATACGCAGTATTTT
TRBV11-2	once	TRBJ1-5	TRBD1	CASSLGDRGNQPQHF	TGTGCCAGCAGCTTAGGGGACAGAGGTAATCAGCCCCAGCATTTT
TRBV2	NA	TRBJ2-6	TRBD1	CASTQFGTGGSGANVLTF	TGTGCCAGCACGCAATTCGGGACAGGGGGCTCTGGGGCCAACGTCCTGACTTTC
TRBV30	NA	TRBJ1-1	NA	CAWSVPGDSAEAFF	TGTGCCTGGAGTGTACCAGGGGATTCTGCTGAAGCTTTCTTT
TRBV28	few	TRBJ2-1	NA	CASSSADLNEQFF	TGTGCCAGCAGCTCTGCAGACCTAAATGAGCAGTTCTTC